Following are 3 T cell receptor beta chains from one sample sequenced in a study of T cells in Graves' hyperthyroidism and ophthalmopathy. Authors of the study amplified TCR beta CDR3 regions from RNA transcripts. First-round RT-PCR with HTBI primers amplified the TCR CDR3 region. MiXCR, run by TCRdb on the multiplex PCR reads, gives a single entry per CDR3 protein. In the table there are approximately 590,000 distinct CDR3 sequences, 15% to 19% of which are singletons. The sample taken for sequencing was blood. These receptors came from a woman in her thirties with Graves' hyperthyroidism.

The chain combines TRBV27 with TRBJ2-7, with a weak D call TRBD1 (5 bases). Trimming removed 5 bases from V and 1 base from J, with 9 bases in between. This CDR3 is built from 13 residues. In germline, CDR1 is MNHEY, CDR2 SMNVEV (reference sequence). CDR3 DNA sequence: TGTGCCAGCAGTCAAAGGGGATCCTACGAGCAGTACTTC. Its protein product is CASSQRGSYEQYF.

This clonotype was counted at least ten times. This rearrangement joins TRBV6-5 to TRBJ2-7, with TRBD2 identical over 7 bases. The CDR3 runs 20 residues. V lost 2 bases and J lost 7; bases outside the gene matches: 26. Per germline, CDR1 MNHEY and CDR2 SVGAGI. The CDR3 protein is CASSYLGRIRSGTGTFEQYF. The CDR3 nucleotides read TGTGCCAGCAGTTACCTAGGACGGATCAGAAGCGGGACGGGGACTTTTGAGCAGTACTTC.

This clonotype was detected once. The CDR3 here is CASSAGLAGARDTQYF. CDR3 coding DNA: TGTGCCAGCAGCGCAGGACTAGCGGGAGCTAGGGATACGCAGTATTTT. V is TRBV9 and J is TRBJ2-3; TRBD2 matches at 13 bases. The CDR3 spans 16 residues. Germline values: CDR1 SGDLS, CDR2 YYNGEE. V trimming: 3 bases; J trimming: 6 bases; junction bases outside the gene matches: 7.